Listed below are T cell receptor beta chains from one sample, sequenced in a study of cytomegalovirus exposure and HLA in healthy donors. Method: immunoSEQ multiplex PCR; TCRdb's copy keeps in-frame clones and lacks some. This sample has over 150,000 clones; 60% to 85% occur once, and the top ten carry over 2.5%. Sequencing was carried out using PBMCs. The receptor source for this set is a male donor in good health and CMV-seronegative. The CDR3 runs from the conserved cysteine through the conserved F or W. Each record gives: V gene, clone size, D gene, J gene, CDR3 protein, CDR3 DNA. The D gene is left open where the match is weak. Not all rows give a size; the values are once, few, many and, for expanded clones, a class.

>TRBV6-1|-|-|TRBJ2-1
CASRETPSSYNEQFF
TGTGCCAGCAGGGAGACTCCGAGTTCCTACAATGAGCAGTTCTTC
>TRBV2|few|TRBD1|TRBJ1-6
CASSPQWAQGDSPLHF
TGTGCCAGCAGTCCCCAGTGGGCACAGGGGGATTCACCCCTCCACTTT
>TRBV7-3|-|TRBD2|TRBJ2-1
CASSWGLAGYNEQFF
TGTGCCAGCAGCTGGGGACTAGCGGGCTACAATGAGCAGTTCTTC
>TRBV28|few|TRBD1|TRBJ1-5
CANSGQRDQPQHF
TGTGCCAACTCGGGACAGCGAGATCAGCCCCAGCATTTT
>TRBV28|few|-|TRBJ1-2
CASSSGRAGYGYTF
TGTGCCAGCAGCAGCGGGAGGGCGGGCTATGGCTACACCTTC
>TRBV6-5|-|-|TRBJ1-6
CASSYSLTGESLHF
TGTGCCAGCAGTTACTCATTAACAGGAGAGTCCCTCCACTTT
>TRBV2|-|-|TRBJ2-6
CASSQTTSGANVLTF
TGTGCCAGCAGTCAAACTACCTCTGGGGCCAACGTCCTGACTTTC
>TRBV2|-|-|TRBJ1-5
CASSLDRNSNQPQHF
TGTGCCAGCAGTCTAGACAGGAATAGCAATCAGCCCCAGCATTTT
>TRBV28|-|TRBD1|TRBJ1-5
CASSLGDRTSNQPQHF
TGTGCCAGCAGTTTAGGGGACAGGACTAGCAATCAGCCCCAGCATTTT
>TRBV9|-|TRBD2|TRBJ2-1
CASSTSGESSYNEQFF
TGTGCCAGCAGCACTAGCGGGGAAAGCTCCTACAATGAGCAGTTCTTC
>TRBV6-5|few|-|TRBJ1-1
CASSYLAGLNTEAFF
TGTGCCAGCAGTTACCTCGCGGGTCTGAACACTGAAGCTTTCTTT
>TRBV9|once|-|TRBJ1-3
CASSVGVRTYGNTIYF
TGTGCCAGCAGCGTAGGGGTAAGGACATACGGAAACACCATATATTTT
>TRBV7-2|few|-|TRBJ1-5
CASSSSGDQPQHF
TGTGCCAGCAGCTCGTCAGGGGATCAGCCCCAGCATTTT
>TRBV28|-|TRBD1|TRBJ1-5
CASMSPTGGNQPQHF
TGTGCCAGCATGAGCCCCACAGGGGGCAATCAGCCCCAGCATTTT
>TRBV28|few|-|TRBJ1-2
CASTGTASGYGYTF
TGTGCCAGCACCGGGACTGCGTCCGGCTATGGCTACACCTTC
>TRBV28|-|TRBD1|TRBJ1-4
CASSWGQREKLFF
TGTGCCAGCAGTTGGGGACAGAGGGAAAAACTGTTTTTT
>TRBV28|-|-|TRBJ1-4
CASNPGGEKLFF
TGTGCCAGCAACCCGGGTGGCGAAAAACTGTTTTTT
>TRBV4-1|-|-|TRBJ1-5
CASSQDSGAGQPQHF
TGCGCCAGCAGCCAAGATTCAGGGGCAGGTCAGCCCCAGCATTTT
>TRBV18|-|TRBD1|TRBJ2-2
CASSPSGTGSTGELFF
TGTGCCAGCTCACCCTCTGGGACAGGGAGCACCGGGGAGCTGTTTTTT
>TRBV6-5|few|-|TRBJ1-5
CASSYEGNQPQHF
TGTGCCAGCAGTTATGAGGGCAATCAGCCCCAGCATTTT
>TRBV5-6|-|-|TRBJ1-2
CASSLGFTSGGYTF
TGTGCCAGCAGCCTGGGGTTTACCAGCGGTGGCTACACCTTC
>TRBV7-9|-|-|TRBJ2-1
CASSLAGLLRVAEQFF
TGTGCCAGCAGCTTAGCGGGGCTATTAAGGGTGGCTGAGCAGTTCTTC
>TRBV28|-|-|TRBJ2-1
CASSVQVYEQFF
TGTGCCAGCAGTGTACAGGTATATGAGCAGTTCTTC
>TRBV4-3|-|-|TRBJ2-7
CASSQGEGRYEQYF
TGCGCCAGCAGCCAGGGAGAAGGGCGCTACGAGCAGTACTTC
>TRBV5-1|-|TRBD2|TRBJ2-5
CASSFSGGPRETQYF
TGCGCCAGCAGCTTTAGCGGGGGCCCCCGGGAGACCCAGTACTTC
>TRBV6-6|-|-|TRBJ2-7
CASSYGGLWEQYF
TGTGCCAGCAGTTACGGGGGACTTTGGGAGCAGTACTTC
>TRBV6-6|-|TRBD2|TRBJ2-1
CASRPGLHNEQFF
TGTGCCAGCAGGCCGGGACTACACAATGAGCAGTTCTTC
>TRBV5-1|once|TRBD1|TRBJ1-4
CASSSQGAEKLFF
TGCGCCAGCAGCAGTCAGGGGGCTGAAAAACTGTTTTTT
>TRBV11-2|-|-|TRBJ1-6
CASSSGVQLSSPLHF
TGTGCCAGCAGCTCAGGGGTACAATTGAGTTCACCCCTCCACTTT
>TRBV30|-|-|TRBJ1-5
CAWSLDSGVAQPQHF
TGTGCCTGGAGCCTCGACTCAGGGGTGGCTCAGCCCCAGCATTTT
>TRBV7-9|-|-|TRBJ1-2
CASSLEENFGYTF
TGTGCCAGCAGCTTAGAAGAGAATTTCGGCTACACCTTC
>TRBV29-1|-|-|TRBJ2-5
CSVVFGVGSETQYF
TGCAGCGTTGTCTTCGGGGTGGGGTCAGAGACCCAGTACTTC
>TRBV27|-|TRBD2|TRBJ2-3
CASSLYSGRNTQYF
TGTGCCAGCAGTTTATATAGCGGGAGAAATACGCAGTATTTT
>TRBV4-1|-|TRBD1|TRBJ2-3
CASSPLGQDRTDTQYF
TGCGCCAGCAGCCCCCTAGGACAGGACAGGACAGATACGCAGTATTTT
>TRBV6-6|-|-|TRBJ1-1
CASSQGPPMNTEAFF
TGTGCCAGCAGCCAGGGGCCGCCTATGAACACTGAAGCTTTCTTT
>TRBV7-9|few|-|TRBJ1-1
CASTPLSMNTEAFF
TGTGCCAGCACCCCCCTGAGTATGAACACTGAAGCTTTCTTT
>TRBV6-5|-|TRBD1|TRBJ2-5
CASSYVRTGGPETQYF
TGTGCCAGCAGTTACGTAAGGACAGGGGGCCCGGAGACCCAGTACTTC
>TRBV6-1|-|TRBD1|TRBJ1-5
CASSGSPGTGGISNQPQHF
TGTGCCAGCAGTGGCAGCCCCGGGACAGGGGGCATTAGCAATCAGCCCCAGCATTTT
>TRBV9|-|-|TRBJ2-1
CASSVPKAGVNSNEQFF
TGTGCCAGCAGCGTTCCCAAAGCAGGGGTTAACTCCAATGAGCAGTTCTTC
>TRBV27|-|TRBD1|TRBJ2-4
CASSFGQGGHIQYF
TGTGCCAGCAGTTTTGGACAGGGTGGTCACATTCAGTACTTC
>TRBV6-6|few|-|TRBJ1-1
CASDGSGTEAFF
TGTGCCAGCGATGGTAGTGGCACTGAAGCTTTCTTT
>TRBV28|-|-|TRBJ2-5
CASSIPKETQYF
TGTGCCAGCAGTATCCCAAAAGAGACCCAGTACTTC
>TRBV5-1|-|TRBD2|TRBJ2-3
CASSPWTSGGADTQYF
TGCGCCAGCAGCCCCTGGACTAGCGGGGGGGCCGATACGCAGTATTTT
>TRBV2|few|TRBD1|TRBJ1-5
CASSADRGSQPQHF
TGTGCCAGCAGCGCGGACAGGGGCAGTCAGCCCCAGCATTTT
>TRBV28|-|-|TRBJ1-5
CASSLGRENQPQHF
TGTGCCAGCAGTTTAGGCAGGGAAAATCAGCCCCAGCATTTT
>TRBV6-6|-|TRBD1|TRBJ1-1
CASTLDRASGEAFF
TGTGCCAGCACCCTCGACAGGGCAAGCGGTGAAGCTTTCTTT
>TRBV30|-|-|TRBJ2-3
CAWSEGRYRAQDTQYF
TGTGCCTGGAGTGAGGGCCGTTACAGGGCACAAGATACGCAGTATTTT
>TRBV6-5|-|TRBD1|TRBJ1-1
CASRDPRQGVFEAFF
TGTGCCAGCAGAGACCCGCGACAGGGGGTTTTTGAAGCTTTCTTT
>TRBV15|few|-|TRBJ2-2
CATSSYRTVRTGELFF
TGTGCCACCAGCAGCTATCGGACAGTTAGAACCGGGGAGCTGTTTTTT
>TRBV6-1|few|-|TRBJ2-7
CASSEGVGILYEQYF
TGTGCCAGCAGTGAGGGAGTAGGGATTCTCTACGAGCAGTACTTC
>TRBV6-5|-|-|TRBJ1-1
CASSYKWGVNTEAFF
TGTGCCAGCAGTTACAAGTGGGGGGTGAACACTGAAGCTTTCTTT
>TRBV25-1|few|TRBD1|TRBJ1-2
CASRHDRGLGYTF
TGTGCCAGCAGGCATGACAGGGGGCTTGGCTACACCTTC
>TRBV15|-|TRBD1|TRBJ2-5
CATSRDVGDRAGETQYF
TGTGCCACCAGCAGAGATGTGGGGGACAGGGCGGGGGAGACCCAGTACTTC
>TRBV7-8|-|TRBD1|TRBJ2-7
CASSFNRDSYEQYF
TGTGCCAGCAGCTTCAACCGGGACAGCTACGAGCAGTACTTC
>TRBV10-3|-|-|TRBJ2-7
CAISEPGTYSYEQYF
TGTGCCATCAGTGAGCCAGGGACTTACTCCTACGAGCAGTACTTC
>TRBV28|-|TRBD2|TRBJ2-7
CASSLLAGGHYEQYF
TGTGCCAGCAGCCTACTAGCGGGAGGGCACTACGAGCAGTACTTC
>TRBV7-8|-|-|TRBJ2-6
CASSLAPRGTGANVLTF
TGTGCCAGCAGCTTAGCTCCGCGAGGAACTGGGGCCAACGTCCTGACTTTC
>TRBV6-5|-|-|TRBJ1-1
CASRIYREANEAFF
TGTGCCAGCAGGATTTACAGGGAAGCAAATGAAGCTTTCTTT
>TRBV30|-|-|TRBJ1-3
CAWSQGNTIYF
TGTGCCTGGAGTCAAGGAAACACCATATATTTT
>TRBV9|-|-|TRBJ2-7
CASSPGGSSYEQYF
TGTGCCAGCAGCCCCGGCGGAAGCTCCTACGAGCAGTACTTC